This T cell receptor beta chain was documented in a study of vaccination and CD4 T cells after COVID-19 (dated by TCRdb to the early 2020s). As for the study more broadly: Six males and four females were included in the convalescent cohort, with two Hispanic individuals, seven Caucasians, two Asians and one multiracial person represented. Each participant got two doses of either the Pfizer-BioNTech BNT162b2 vaccine (n=8) or the Moderna mRNA-1273 vaccine (n=2). Post-COVID blood samples from convalescent patients were collected a median of 101 days after diagnosis, with a range of 35 to 161 days. Post-vaccine blood samples were collected a median of around 70 days after the second vaccine dose, ranging from roughly 13 to 250 days. For stimulating the cultures, overlapping spike peptide pools were used, derived from SARS-CoV-2 as well as from the common cold coronaviruses HCoV-NL63, HCoV-OC43 and HCoV-229E. In control cultures, a CEFX viral epitope pool was used as positive control, an HIV-1 Nef peptide pool was used as negative control, or no peptide was added. In ten to eleven COVID-19 convalescent patients and 4 infection-naive healthy vaccine recipients, the spike-specific CD4+ TCR repertoire before mRNA vaccination was compared with the repertoire after mRNA vaccination. The full study reports these points: Only a relatively small number of convalescent patients were included in the study, and early timepoints following natural infection were not analyzed. The median count of SARS-CoV-2-reactive clonotypes went up from 20 to 25 after infection to approximately 40 after vaccination, although the change was not significant. In convalescent patients, nearly all vaccine-specific clones (304 of 307) were found to be mono-reactive for SARS-CoV-2 spike rather than cross-reactive with common cold coronaviruses. In convalescent patients, a median approximately 90% of post-vaccine SARS-CoV-2-reactive clones were detected only after vaccination, suggesting vaccine-specific priming.

In the case of this clonotype: The antigen it recognizes is unknown. Per-nucleotide qualities are absent, and no much larger clonotype sits a single base away.

The intended sense of this specimen's treatment or condition label: approximately 9-day PBMC culture with coronavirus spike peptide pools or control peptides (ViraFEST assay). The study used the ViraFEST assay, which expanded antigen-specific T cells with peptide pools and then identified expanded clonotypes by TCR sequencing. The absence of prior SARS-CoV-2 infection in healthy vaccine recipients was confirmed by negative nucleocapsid antibody tests before and after vaccination. Under 2.5 million PBMCs per well were cultured in IMDM with roughly 5.2% human AB serum and roughly 9.3 IU/ml IL-2, plus 10 ug/ml peptide pools. Half of the culture medium was replaced with fresh IL-2-containing medium on days 3 and 7. CD4+ T cells were isolated after about nine days of culture through negative selection using the EasySep CD4+ T cell isolation kit. Ficoll-Paque Plus gradient centrifugation was used to isolate PBMCs from whole blood, and the isolated PBMCs were then either used fresh or cryopreserved at -140C. Triplicate wells were generally used for each culture condition.

Taken from the germline V gene (reference sequence), the CDR1 and CDR2 loops are DFQATT and SNEGSKA. From the cysteine up to the phenylalanine, the CDR3 has a length of 11 residues. The CDR3 DNA has 33 bases and is translated from base 1. The junction shows trimming of 6 bases on V and 4 bases on J, plus 6 bases between the germline ends. Libraries were prepared through PCR. TCR sequencing of DNA from cultured CD4+ T cells used the Oncomine TCR Beta short-read assay at the Johns Hopkins FTIC core. The QIAamp micro DNA kit was used to extract genomic DNA from the cultured CD4+ T cells. The Oncomine TCR Beta libraries from cultured CD4+ T cells were pooled using unique dual indexes and then sequenced on an Illumina iSeq 100. The authors processed their data as follows. Non-productive sequences were filtered out, and CDR3s that did not start with C, did not end with F or W, or were shorter than 7 amino acids were discarded. Antigen-specific clonotypes were identified with the MANAFEST web application by comparing peptide-stimulated wells with reference and other culture wells. An FDR below 0.05, an odds ratio above 5, and a productive frequency above 0.1% in at least two of three replicate wells were required for clones to be considered positive. Cross-reactive clonotypes were defined as significantly expanded in both SARS-CoV-2 spike wells and at least one common cold coronavirus spike condition. CDR3 homology was assessed with Levenshtein distances (stringdist) and unrooted phylogenetic trees (ape) in R version 3.6.1. TCRdb trimmed public reads at Q25 via fastp, called clones via MiXCR and kept in-frame beta chains. Entries are consolidated by CDR3 protein sequence, retaining the most common genes and DNA. These V and J calls are TCRdb output, not the study's own analysis. For this sample there are 23,000 or so distinct CDR3 sequences; around 69% appear just once. Less than 25% of the sample belongs to the ten largest clones.

The rearranged segments are TRBV20-1 and TRBJ2-2; 5 matching bases give a weak D call of TRBD1. This TCR derives from a human donor who received a COVID-19 vaccine. The sample was CD4+ T cells from blood, cultured in vitro, taken after SARS-CoV-2 vaccination. The nucleotide sequence is given as TGCAGTGCACAGGTCACCGGGGAGCTGTTTTTT. Its protein is CSAQVTGELFF.